The source of this T cell receptor beta chain is a study of blood T cell repertoires in COVID-19. About the research overall: Sample material is recorded as cDNA or gDNA derived from T cells, B-cell-depleted T cells, or PBMCs.

Germline lookup yields CDR1 SEHNR and CDR2 FQNEAQ (reference sequence). After removal of 6 bases from V and 1 base from J, the junction contained 5 bases not matched to a gene. The CDR3 has 14 amino acids. Data came from immunoSEQ multiplex PCR; TCRdb stores just in-frame clones and leaves some out. The table includes around 260,000 clones, approximately 83% detected once. The V call is TRBV7-9, the J call TRBJ1-2; 7 positions agree with TRBD1. This sequence was found in a woman in her forties or fifties who had recovered from COVID-19. Sequences were obtained from peripheral blood. The CDR3 DNA reads as TGTGCCAGCAGGGCGACAGGGCATAACTATGGCTACACCTTC. This codes for CASRATGHNYGYTF.